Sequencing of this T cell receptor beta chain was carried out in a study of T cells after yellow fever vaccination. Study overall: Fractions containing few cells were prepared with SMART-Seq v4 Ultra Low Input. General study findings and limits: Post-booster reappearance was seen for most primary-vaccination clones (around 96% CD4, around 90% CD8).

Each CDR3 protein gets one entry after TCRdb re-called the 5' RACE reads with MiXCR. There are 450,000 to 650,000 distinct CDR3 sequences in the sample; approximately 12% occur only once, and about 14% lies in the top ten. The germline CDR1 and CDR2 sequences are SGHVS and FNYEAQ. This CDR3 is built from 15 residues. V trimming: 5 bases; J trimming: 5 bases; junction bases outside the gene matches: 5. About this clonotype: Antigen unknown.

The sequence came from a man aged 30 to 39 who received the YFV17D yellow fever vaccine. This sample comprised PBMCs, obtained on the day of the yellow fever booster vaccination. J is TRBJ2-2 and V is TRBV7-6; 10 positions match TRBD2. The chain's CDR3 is CASSRGTSVTGELFF. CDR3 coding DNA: TGTGCCAGCAGCCGGGGGACTAGCGTGACCGGGGAGCTGTTTTTT. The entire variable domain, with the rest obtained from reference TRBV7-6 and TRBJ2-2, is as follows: GAGVSQSPRYKVTKRGQDVALRCDPISGHVSLYWYRQALGQGPEFLTYFNYEAQQDKSGLPNDRFSAERPEGSISTLTIQRTEQRDSAMYRCASSRGTSVTGELFFGEGSRLTVL.